This T cell receptor beta chain was captured in a study (dated by TCRdb to between 2014 and 2017). Concerning the study at large: The study examined whether tumor-infiltrating Tregs in breast cancer are drawn from blood Tregs or arise in situ by conversion from other CD4+ T cell subsets.

Naive CD4+ T cells were purified with the Miltenyi Naive CD4+ T Cell Isolation kit, with Tregs depleted using CD25 microbeads. Tregs, naive and memory CD4+ T cells from tumor, blood and ipsilateral draining lymph nodes of about five breast cancer patients underwent full-length TCR alpha and beta sequencing. Mononuclear cells from lymph nodes or approximately 50 ml of peripheral blood were isolated by Ficoll density gradient centrifugation. A purity exceeding 90% was confirmed by FACS for the sorted cell populations. Full-length TCR variable regions were amplified by 5' RACE PCR with constant-region reverse primers, followed by semi-nested PCR with Nested Universal Primer A. The ReliaPrep RNA Cell Miniprep System was used to extract total RNA, which was then reverse transcribed into 5'RACE-ready cDNA with the SMARTer RACE 5'/3' Kit. Full-length TCR alpha and beta libraries were barcoded with multiplex adaptors and sequenced on an Illumina MiSeq. The paper's data handling went like this. For each of nine subset-tissue groups, sequencing data from the five patients were combined, and the groups were compared by unsupervised clustering of TCR gene usage. The Morisita-Horn index was used to calculate repertoire similarity, with shared sequences weighted by how much each contributed to each repertoire. TCRdb itself trimmed the public reads at Q25 with fastp, ran MiXCR and retained productive beta chains. Each entry is one CDR3 protein sequence, shown with its most common DNA and genes. The V and J calls and clone size are TCRdb's, not the authors'. For this sample there are tens of thousands of distinct CDR3 sequences; around 26% appear just once. The ten largest clones represent 2% to 2.5% of the sample.

Taken from cysteine to phenylalanine, the CDR3 has 13 residues. The sequence is cut down to CDR3 DNA, 39 bases in frame from base 1. According to the germline V gene (reference sequence), CDR1 reads DFQATT and CDR2 reads SNEGSKA. Overall results and qualifications from the work: Rather than covering whole repertoires, validation in the larger cohort was restricted to a single TCR beta V-J rearrangement. Tumor-infiltrating Treg TCR alpha and beta sequences overlapped most with tumor naive CD4+ T cells, then with blood naive CD4+ T cells. In terms of TCR gene usage, tumor memory CD4+ T cells clustered together with blood and lymph node memory CD4+ cells, as well as with lymph node naive CD4+ cells.

Details on this clonotype: This clone's antigen is unknown. Base qualities were left out, and no much larger clone turns up one base away.

The sequence derives from a female donor with breast cancer. Material for sequencing was naive CD4+ T cells sorted from blood. In the paper's terms, the cell subset or site label means: naive CD4+ T cells, CD4+CD45RA+CD25-. Recombination linked TRBV20-1 to TRBJ2-5, with the D segment identity uncertain. The DNA is as follows: TGCAGCCCTAAAGCCCCCGGCCAAGAGACCCAGTACTTC. This codes for CSPKAPGQETQYF.